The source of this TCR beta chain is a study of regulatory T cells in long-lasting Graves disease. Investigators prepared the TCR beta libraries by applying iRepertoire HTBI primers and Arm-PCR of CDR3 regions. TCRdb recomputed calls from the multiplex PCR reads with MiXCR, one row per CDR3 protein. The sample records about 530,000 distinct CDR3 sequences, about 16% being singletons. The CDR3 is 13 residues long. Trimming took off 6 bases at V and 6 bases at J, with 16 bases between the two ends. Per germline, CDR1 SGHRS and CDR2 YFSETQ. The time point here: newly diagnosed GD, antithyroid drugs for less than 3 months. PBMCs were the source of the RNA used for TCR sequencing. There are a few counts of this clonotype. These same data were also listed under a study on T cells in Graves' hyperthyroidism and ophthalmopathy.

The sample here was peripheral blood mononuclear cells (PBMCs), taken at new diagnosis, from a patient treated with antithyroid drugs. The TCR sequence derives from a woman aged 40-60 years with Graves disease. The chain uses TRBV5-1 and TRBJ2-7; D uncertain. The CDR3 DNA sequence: TGCGCCAGCACCCCCCGAGGAAGCGCCGAGCAGTACTTC. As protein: CASTPRGSAEQYF.